The 27 T cell receptor beta chains below were found in one sample sequenced in a study of blood T cell repertoires in COVID-19. This table comes from immunoSEQ multiplex PCR, and its TCRdb copy is limited to in-frame clones, with some not included. The sample has 150,000 to 200,000 clones; more than 70% are singletons. Source material: peripheral blood. Source of these receptors: a woman in her 30s with acute or convalescent COVID-19.

This chain links TRBV14 with TRBJ1-2; no definite D call. V lost 0 bases and J 4 bases, leaving 12 bases between the germline ends. The CDR3 sequence is 15 residues long. Germline V gene sequence: CDR1 SGHDN, CDR2 FVKESK. CDR3 protein: CASSQDRGSSYGYTF. In DNA, the CDR3 is TGTGCCAGCAGCCAAGACCGGGGAAGTAGCTATGGCTACACCTTC.

This chain joins TRBV19 and TRBJ2-1, with D unclear. This CDR3 region has 13 residues. Per the germline V gene, CDR1 is LNHDA and CDR2 is SQIVND (reference sequence). Trimming stripped 4 bases from V and 3 bases from J, with 7 bases between. The CDR3 DNA reads as TGTGCCAGTAGTACCGTAATCTACAATGAGCAGTTCTTC. Protein sequence: CASSTVIYNEQFF.

This chain links TRBV2 with TRBJ2-5, with D hard to call. Germline values: CDR1 SNHLY, CDR2 FYNNEI. CDR3 length: 11 residues. V was pared by 7 bases and J by 1 base, with 4 bases between. The CDR3 bases are TGTGCCAGCATAGCCCAAGAGACCCAGTACTTC. This gives the protein CASIAQETQYF.

The rearrangement uses TRBV5-1 and TRBJ2-3; a weak D match, TRBD2 (5 bases). V was clipped by 4 bases and J by 2 bases, with 11 bases between them. The CDR3 runs 14 residues. The germline gives CDR1 SGHRS, CDR2 YFSETQ. The DNA for the CDR3 is TGCGCCAGCAGCCCCCGGGATTTCACAGATACGCAGTATTTT. This gives the protein CASSPRDFTDTQYF.

This chain joins TRBV4-1 and TRBJ1-1; 9 bases fit TRBD1. Trimming cost V 4 bases and J 4 bases; bases outside gene matches: 7. The germline gives CDR1 MGHRA, CDR2 YSYEKL. CDR3 length: 15 amino acids. The CDR3 sequence is CASSPPGQGRTEAFF. In nucleotides, the CDR3 is TGCGCCAGCAGCCCGCCGGGACAGGGACGCACTGAAGCTTTCTTT.

This clone was observed a handful of times. This rearrangement joins TRBV19 to TRBJ1-5; D uncertain. V lost 4 bases, J lost 15 bases, and 16 bases lay in between. CDR1 is LNHDA and CDR2 is SQIVND in the germline V gene (reference sequence). The CDR3 is made up of 12 amino acids. The CDR3 sequence: CASSTRTGPGHF. The CDR3 region has the DNA TGTGCCAGTAGTACCCGCACCGGTCCTGGGCATTTT. The entire variable domain, with the rest obtained from reference TRBV19 and TRBJ1-5, is as follows: DGGITQSPKYLFRKEGQNVTLSCEQNLNHDAMYWYRQDPGQGLRLIYYSQIVNDFQKGDIAEGYSVSREKKESFPLTVTSAQKNPTAFYLCASSTRTGPGHFGDGTRLSIL.

The chain has TRBV5-1 and TRBJ2-2; 10 bases line up with TRBD1. V dropped 2 bases and J dropped 3; count of bases not matched to a gene: 4. Per germline, CDR1 SGHRS and CDR2 YFSETQ. CDR3 length: 16 residues. The CDR3 region has the DNA TGCGCCAGCAGCTTAAGGACAGGGGGATACACCGGGGAGCTGTTTTTT. Translating gives CASSLRTGGYTGELFF.

This chain uses TRBV29-1 with TRBJ2-1, with a possible D match to TRBD1 (5 bases). Per germline, CDR1 SQVTM and CDR2 ANQGSEA. CDR3 length equals 12 residues. V lost 4 bases, J lost 6 bases, and 10 bases lay in between. This chain's CDR3 is CSVVMDINEQFF. The DNA of the CDR3 is TGCAGCGTTGTAATGGACATCAATGAGCAGTTCTTC.

V usage is TRBV5-1 and J usage is TRBJ2-3; TRBD2 is a possible D gene (6 bases). Germline CDR1 is SGHRS and CDR2 is YFSETQ. The CDR3 covers 14 residues. V dropped 3 bases and J dropped 1 base, with 9 bases sitting between them. The CDR3 here is CASSSGEGTDTQYF. DNA for the CDR3: TGCGCCAGCAGCTCGGGAGAGGGCACAGATACGCAGTATTTT. Full variable domain (outside the CDR3, taken from reference TRBV5-1 and TRBJ2-3): KAGVTQTPRYLIKTRGQQVTLSCSPISGHRSVSWYQQTPGQGLQFLFEYFSETQRNKGNFPGRFSGRQFSNSRSEMNVSTLELGDSALYLCASSSGEGTDTQYFGPGTRLTVL.

The chain employs TRBV5-1 and TRBJ1-6; no clear D gene. V was pared by 5 bases and J by 14 bases, with 20 bases between. The germline gives CDR1 SGHRS, CDR2 YFSETQ. The CDR3 spans 14 residues. Here the CDR3 DNA reads TGCGCCAGCAGAATTGGGCTATATCCAGACGCCCTCCACTTT. It encodes CASRIGLYPDALHF.

The V gene is TRBV18, the J gene TRBJ2-2, with 8 bases lining up with TRBD1. V was pared by 6 bases and J by 3 bases, with 6 bases of the junction left unmatched. CDR1 KGHSH and CDR2 LQKENI come from the germline V gene. The CDR3 consists of 15 residues. In DNA, the CDR3 is TGTGCCAGCTCCTTCGGACAGGGCGACACCGGGGAGCTGTTTTTT. Protein: CASSFGQGDTGELFF.

The chain is built from TRBV5-1 and TRBJ1-3; TRBD1 is a possible D gene (6 bases). Trimming shortened V by 2 bases and J by 4 bases, and 10 bases separated the two germline ends. Germline CDR1 is SGHRS and CDR2 is YFSETQ. There are 14 residues in the CDR3. In DNA, the CDR3 is TGCGCCAGCAGCTTAACAGGGAACGGAAACACCATATATTTT. It encodes CASSLTGNGNTIYF.

V gene TRBV4-1 combines with J gene TRBJ1-1; 12 bases agree with TRBD1. The CDR3 has 15 residues. The V segment lost 8 bases and the J segment 10 bases; nucleotides outside the gene matches: 14. Germline-derived CDR1 and CDR2 are MGHRA and YSYEKL. CDR3 amino acids: CASLVKGQGALGAFF. CDR3 bases: TGCGCCAGCCTTGTAAAGGGACAGGGGGCGCTTGGAGCTTTCTTT.

This chain joins TRBV5-1 and TRBJ2-5; D not certain. CDR1 is SGHRS, CDR2 YFSETQ, per germline. The CDR3 is 13 residues long. V dropped 2 bases and J dropped 5 bases, with 10 bases sitting between them. The CDR3 region is CASSLARLETQYF. DNA of the CDR3: TGCGCCAGCAGCTTAGCCAGGCTCGAGACCCAGTACTTC.

This clone was observed a single time. The rearrangement joins TRBV5-4 to TRBJ1-1; the D is unclear. The ends were cut back, 3 bases at V and 1 base at J, with 13 bases in the middle. This CDR3 spans 15 amino acids. Germline values: CDR1 SGHNT, CDR2 YYREEE (reference sequence). The chain's CDR3 is CASSSRLVGNTEAFF. In DNA form, the CDR3 reads TGTGCCAGCAGCTCGAGACTGGTGGGGAACACTGAAGCTTTCTTT. The complete variable domain, with remaining parts taken from reference TRBV5-4 and TRBJ1-1, reads ETGVTQSPTHLIKTRGQQVTLRCSSQSGHNTVSWYQQALGQGPQFIFQYYREEENGRGNFPPRFSGLQFPNYSSELNVNALELDDSALYLCASSSRLVGNTEAFFGQGTRLTVV.

CDR3 sequence reads: CASSPISGTGYEKLFF. The CDR3 bases are TGTGCCAGCTCACCTATATCCGGGACAGGGTATGAAAAACTGTTTTTT. J is TRBJ1-4 and V is TRBV18, with 9 bases aligning to TRBD1. The CDR3 extends over 16 amino acids. From germline, CDR1 is KGHSH and CDR2 LQKENI. Germline trimming cut 3 bases from V and 6 bases from J; bases unmatched to any gene: 8.

This clone was detected only once. V gene TRBV30 combines with J gene TRBJ1-6; D gene uncertain. Germline CDR1 GTSNPN, CDR2 SVGIG (reference sequence). The CDR3 loop spans 15 amino acids. Trimming took 2 bases from V and 8 from J, leaving 16 bases between them. The CDR3 region is CAWSPSPLRDSPLHF. CDR3 nucleotide sequence: TGTGCCTGGAGTCCCTCTCCGTTACGAGATTCACCCCTCCACTTT.

The rearrangement links TRBV13 to TRBJ2-1; the D is unclear. With 4 bases removed from V and 7 bases from J, the gap between germline ends came to 8 bases. The germline gives CDR1 PRHDT, CDR2 FYEKMQ (reference sequence). The CDR3 has 12 amino acids. CDR3 sequence: CASSSVINEQFF. The DNA of the CDR3 is TGTGCCAGCAGCTCGGTGATTAATGAGCAGTTCTTC.

The chain is built from TRBV7-8 and TRBJ1-4, with D possibly being TRBD1 (5 bases). Germline V gene lookup returns CDR1 SGHVS and CDR2 FQNEAQ. The ends were cut back, 2 bases at V and 3 bases at J, with 10 bases in the middle. The CDR3 loop spans 15 amino acids. The DNA for the CDR3 is TGTGCCAGCAGCTTACAATGGGGGGCTAATGAAAAACTGTTTTTT. It codes for CASSLQWGANEKLFF.

The genes are TRBV12-3 or TRBV12-4 and TRBJ1-2; unclear D gene. CDR3 length: 13 amino acids. The V gene lost 4 bases and the J gene lost 8 bases, with 14 bases spanning the gap. CDR3 loop: CASSYVSLFGYTF. The CDR3 region has the DNA TGTGCCAGCAGTTATGTCTCCCTTTTCGGCTACACCTTC.

The genes are TRBV20-1 and TRBJ2-1; no clear D. The V gene lost 3 bases and the J gene lost 3 bases, with 9 bases spanning the gap. The CDR3 length is 13 residues. In germline, CDR1 is DFQATT, CDR2 SNEGSKA (reference sequence). CDR3 region: CSASSQLYNEQFF. The CDR3 coding sequence is TGCAGTGCTAGTTCGCAACTCTACAATGAGCAGTTCTTC.

V is TRBV27 and J is TRBJ1-6; no reliable D call. The CDR3 is 15 residues long. Trimming left V 1 base short and J 8 bases short, with 12 bases between. Germline CDR1 is MNHEY and CDR2 is SMNVEV (reference sequence). The CDR3 DNA reads TGTGCCAGCAGTTTATTAGGACCGGGAGATTCACCCCTCCACTTT. Amino acids: CASSLLGPGDSPLHF.

The V and J genes are TRBV6-5 and TRBJ1-1, with D tentatively TRBD1 (6 bases). The V end was cut by 3 bases, the J end by 7 bases, with 15 bases between. The germline CDR1 and CDR2 sequences are MNHEY and SVGAGI. The CDR3 is 14 residues long. CDR3 protein: CASSYSGTYHEAFF. In nucleotides, the CDR3 is TGTGCCAGCAGTTATTCCGGGACATACCATGAAGCTTTCTTT.

The chain employs TRBV30 and TRBJ1-5, with D hard to call. The V gene's germline CDR1 is GTSNPN and CDR2 SVGIG (reference sequence). Trimming cost V 3 bases and J 6 bases, with 9 bases left between them. This CDR3 has 12 residues. The CDR3 loop reads CAWRPGIQPQHF. The CDR3, as DNA: TGTGCCTGGAGGCCGGGGATTCAGCCCCAGCATTTT.

V and J are TRBV28 and TRBJ1-1; maybe TRBD1 (6 bases). The CDR3 spans 15 residues. CDR1 and CDR2 from the germline V gene are MDHEN and SYDVKM. Deletions cut 6 bases from V and 0 bases from J, with 14 bases between. The CDR3 spells CASRGGPYVNTEAFF. The CDR3 DNA reads as TGTGCCAGCAGAGGGGGTCCATACGTGAACACTGAAGCTTTCTTT.

The V call is TRBV19, the J call TRBJ1-1; tentative D call: TRBD1 (6 bases). V lost 3 bases and J lost 13, with 15 bases in between. Germline V gene sequence: CDR1 LNHDA, CDR2 SQIVND (reference sequence). This CDR3 comprises 12 residues. The CDR3 DNA sequence: TGTGCCAGTAGTATCACCGGCAGGGGAGTTTTCTTT. Encoded protein: CASSITGRGVFF. The full variable domain, in which reference TRBV19 and TRBJ1-1 provide the parts outside the CDR3, is DGGITQSPKYLFRKEGQNVTLSCEQNLNHDAMYWYRQDPGQGLRLIYYSQIVNDFQKGDIAEGYSVSREKKESFPLTVTSAQKNPTAFYLCASSITGRGVFFGQGTRLTVV.

The V and J genes are TRBV6-1 and TRBJ1-1, with D maybe TRBD1 (5 bases). This CDR3 spans 18 amino acids. Germline V gene sequence: CDR1 MNHNS, CDR2 SASEGT. V shed 0 bases and J shed 5 bases, with 22 bases lying between them. CDR3 sequence reads: CASSEASGRGLELTEAFF. For the CDR3, the DNA is TGTGCCAGCAGTGAAGCCTCCGGTAGGGGTCTCGAGCTTACTGAAGCTTTCTTT.